The source of this T cell receptor (beta chain) is a study of shared clonotypes between healthy human individuals. Study-wide background: CD8 memory received one plate per donor, CD8 naive two, CD4 memory three and CD4 naive three.

In the sorted-subset replicate PCRs, 200 ng DNA, some 30,000 T cell genomes, was used. Method: immunoSEQ multiplex PCR; TCRdb's copy keeps in-frame clones and lacks some. Of roughly 2,500,000 clones listed, roughly 93% are singletons. A split of CD4+ cells into CD45RA+ naive and CD45RA-negative memory subsets was performed. Germline V CDR1 and CDR2: SGHTA, FQGNSA. V was pared by 1 base and J by 2 bases, with 5 bases of the junction left unmatched. This CDR3 spans 16 amino acids. The clonotype was recovered from a man aged 18 to 29 in good health. Some clones in this sample may be carry-over from other donors' samples. The chain employs TRBV7-2 and TRBJ2-7; 10 bases align to TRBD1. Material: naive CD4+ T cells from PBMCs. Subset noted: CD45RA+ positively selected. CDR3 nucleotide sequence: TGTGCCAGCAGCTTAGAGGGGACAGGGGACACCTACGAGCAGTACTTC. Its translation is CASSLEGTGDTYEQYF.